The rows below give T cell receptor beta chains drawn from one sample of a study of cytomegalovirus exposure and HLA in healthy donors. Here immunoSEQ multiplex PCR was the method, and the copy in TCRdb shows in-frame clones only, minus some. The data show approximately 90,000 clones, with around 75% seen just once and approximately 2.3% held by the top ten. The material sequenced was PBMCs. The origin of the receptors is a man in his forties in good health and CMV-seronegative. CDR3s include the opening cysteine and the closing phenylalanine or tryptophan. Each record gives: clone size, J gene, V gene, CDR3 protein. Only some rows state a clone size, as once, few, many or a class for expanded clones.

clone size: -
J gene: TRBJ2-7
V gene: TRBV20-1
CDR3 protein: CSASPGDEQYF

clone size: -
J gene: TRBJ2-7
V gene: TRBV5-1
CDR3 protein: CASSLAGTYEQYF

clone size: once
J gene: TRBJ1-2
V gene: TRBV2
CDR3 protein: CARATGREGYTF

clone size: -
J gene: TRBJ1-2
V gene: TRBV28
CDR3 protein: CASRDGQGLYGYTF

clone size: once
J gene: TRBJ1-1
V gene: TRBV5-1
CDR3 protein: CASSFWQGNTEAFF

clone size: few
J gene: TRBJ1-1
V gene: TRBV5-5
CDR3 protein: CASSLANRAEAFF

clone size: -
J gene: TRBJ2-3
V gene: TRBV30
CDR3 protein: CAWSVLDTDTQYF

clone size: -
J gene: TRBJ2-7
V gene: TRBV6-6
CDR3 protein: CASSYLGGESSYEQYF

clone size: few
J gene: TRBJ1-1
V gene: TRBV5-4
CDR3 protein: CASRPTGGKPEAFF

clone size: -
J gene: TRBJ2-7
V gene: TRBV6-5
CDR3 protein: CASSYQPGQYSYEQYF

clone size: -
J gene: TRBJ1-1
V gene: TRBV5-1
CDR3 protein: CASTPNYRVDTEAFF

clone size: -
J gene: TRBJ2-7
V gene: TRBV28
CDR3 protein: CASRGTGVRYEQYF

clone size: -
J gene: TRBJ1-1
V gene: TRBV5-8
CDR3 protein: CASTRRGGRLGEAFF

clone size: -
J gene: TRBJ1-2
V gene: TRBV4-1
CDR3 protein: CASSQSTGSYGYTF

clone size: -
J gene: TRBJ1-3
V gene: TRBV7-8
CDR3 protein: CASSLPLNTIYF

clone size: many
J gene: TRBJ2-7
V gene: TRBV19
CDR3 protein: CASSDGRGDYEQYF

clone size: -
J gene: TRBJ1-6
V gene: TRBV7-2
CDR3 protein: CASSLGTDNSPLHF

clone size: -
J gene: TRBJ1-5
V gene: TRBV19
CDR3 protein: CASNPDSSVVPQHF

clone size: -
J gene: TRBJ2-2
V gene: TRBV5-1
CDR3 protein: CASSLDGGYTGELFF

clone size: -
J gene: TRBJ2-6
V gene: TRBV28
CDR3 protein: CASSPGTGQSGANVLTF

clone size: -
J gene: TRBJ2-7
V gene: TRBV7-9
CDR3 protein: CASSGGAIPYEQYF

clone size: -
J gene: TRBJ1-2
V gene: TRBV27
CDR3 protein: CASSFQAQWTDYTF

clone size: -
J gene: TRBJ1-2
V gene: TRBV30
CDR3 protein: CAWSVFGDSYTF

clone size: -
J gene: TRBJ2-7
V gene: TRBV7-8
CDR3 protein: CASSVNRIYEQYF

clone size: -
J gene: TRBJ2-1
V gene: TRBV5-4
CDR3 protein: CASSVQTGAAGEQFF

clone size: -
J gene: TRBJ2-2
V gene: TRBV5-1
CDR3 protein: CASSLSGTGETGELFF

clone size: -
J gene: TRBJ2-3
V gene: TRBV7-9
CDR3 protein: CASSLIRGTDTQYF

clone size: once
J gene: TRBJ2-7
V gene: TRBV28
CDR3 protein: CASSLAGPSSYEQYF

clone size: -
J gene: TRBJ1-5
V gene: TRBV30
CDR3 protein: CAWATGNQPQHF

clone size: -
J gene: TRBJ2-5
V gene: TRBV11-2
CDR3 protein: CASSSGLAGGQETQYF

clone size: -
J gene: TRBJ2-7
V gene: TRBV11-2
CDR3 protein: CASSRSGQSYEQYF

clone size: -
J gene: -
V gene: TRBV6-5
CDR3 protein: CASSYSRDSSYEQYF

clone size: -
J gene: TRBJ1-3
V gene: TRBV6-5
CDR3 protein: CASRTISGNTIYF

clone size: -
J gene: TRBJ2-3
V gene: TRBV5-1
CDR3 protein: CASRGGQGTDTQYF

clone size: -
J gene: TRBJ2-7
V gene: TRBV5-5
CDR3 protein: CASSGGGYSADEQYF

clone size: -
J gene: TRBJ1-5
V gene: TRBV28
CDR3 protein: CASSLPPQSNQPQHF

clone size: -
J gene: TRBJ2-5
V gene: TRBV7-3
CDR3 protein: CASSSSGGPQETQYF

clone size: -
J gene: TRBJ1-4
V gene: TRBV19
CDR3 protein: CASSLQDRRKLFF

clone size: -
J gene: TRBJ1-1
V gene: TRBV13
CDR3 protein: CASSSSQQRNTEAFF

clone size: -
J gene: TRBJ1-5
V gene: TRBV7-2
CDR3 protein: CASSLGGRQPQHF

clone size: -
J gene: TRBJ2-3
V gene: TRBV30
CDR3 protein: CAWSVGASGTPQGTQYF

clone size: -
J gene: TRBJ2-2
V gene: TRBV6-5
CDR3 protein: CASSREGGDTGELFF

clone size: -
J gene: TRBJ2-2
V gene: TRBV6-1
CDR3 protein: CASSENLGGENTGELFF

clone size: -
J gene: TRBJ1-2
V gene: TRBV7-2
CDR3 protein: CASSLVSGGNYGYTF

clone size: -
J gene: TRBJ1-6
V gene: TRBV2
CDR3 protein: CASIGGWNSPLHF

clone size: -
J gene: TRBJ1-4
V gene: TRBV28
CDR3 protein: CASSPQTGYEKLFF

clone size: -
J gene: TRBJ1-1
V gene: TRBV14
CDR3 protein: CASGQKTGGFEAFF

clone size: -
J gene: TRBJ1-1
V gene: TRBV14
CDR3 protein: CASSQETGVTEAFF

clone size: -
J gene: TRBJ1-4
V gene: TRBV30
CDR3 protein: CAWSTGRLGEKLFF

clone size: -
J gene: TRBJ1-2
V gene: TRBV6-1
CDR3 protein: CASSGDRALGYGYTF

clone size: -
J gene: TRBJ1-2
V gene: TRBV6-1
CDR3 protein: CASQGASYGYTF

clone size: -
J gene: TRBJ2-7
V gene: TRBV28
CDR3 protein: CASSIGQASYEQYF

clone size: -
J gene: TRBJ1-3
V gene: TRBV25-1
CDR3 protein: CASSGRDNSGNTIYF

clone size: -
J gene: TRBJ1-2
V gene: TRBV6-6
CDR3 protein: CASTYRGLYGYTF

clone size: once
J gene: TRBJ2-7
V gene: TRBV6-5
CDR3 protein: CDPVAGEYEQYF